These 28 T cell receptor beta chains originate from one sample sequenced in a study of shared clonotypes between healthy human individuals. Sequenced by immunoSEQ multiplex PCR; TCRdb stores in-frame clones only, minus some. This table has around 550,000 clones, almost 97% appearing once. The sample was naive CD4+ T cells sorted from blood. The subset: CD45RA+ positively selected. These receptors were obtained from a young woman in good health.

On this clone itself: This CDR3 is also generated by other DNA sequences in the sample. The chain has TRBV5-1 and TRBJ2-7; D is unclear. The CDR3 spans 14 residues. Germline V gene lookup returns CDR1 SGHRS and CDR2 YFSETQ. V was trimmed by 0 bases and J by 2 bases, leaving 9 bases between them. CDR3 in DNA: TGCGCCAGCAGCTTGGCCTCGGGCCCCTACGAGCAGTACTTC. Protein sequence: CASSLASGPYEQYF.

The chain joins TRBV29-1 to TRBJ2-7; D might be TRBD1 (5 bases). The V end lost 5 bases, the J end lost 6 bases, and 14 bases lay between the germline ends. Germline CDR1 and CDR2: SQVTM and ANQGSEA. The CDR3 contains 12 residues. The CDR3 sequence: CSVFTGIREQYF. The CDR3 region has the DNA TGCAGCGTTTTTACAGGAATTCGCGAGCAGTACTTC.

A note on this clone: Other DNA sequences in the sample encode the same CDR3. J is TRBJ2-7 and V is TRBV28; D not certain. CDR1 is MDHEN and CDR2 is SYDVKM in the germline V gene. V was trimmed by 6 bases and J by 0 bases, leaving 3 bases between them. The length of the CDR3 is 11 residues. This CDR3 is CASSHSYEQYF. Written as DNA, the CDR3 is TGTGCCAGCAGCCACTCCTACGAGCAGTACTTC.

This rearrangement joins TRBV7-9 to TRBJ2-5; D assignment may be TRBD1 or TRBD2 (6 bases each). The end of the DNA aligns better with TRBJ2-7, so the J call may be wrong. The CDR3 extends over 16 amino acids. In germline, CDR1 is SEHNR, CDR2 FQNEAQ (reference sequence). CDR3: CASSAIGGSRPYEQYF. The CDR3 coding sequence is TGTGCCAGCAGCGCGATAGGGGGGTCGAGGCCCTACGAGCAGTACTTC.

The chain combines TRBV4-1 with TRBJ2-4; D gene unclear. This CDR3 spans 17 amino acids. V lost 3 bases to trimming and J lost 1 base, with 16 bases between them. CDR1 is MGHRA and CDR2 is YSYEKL in the germline V gene. Here the CDR3 reads CASSQPLKVEAKNIQYF. As DNA, the CDR3 is TGCGCCAGCAGCCAGCCGTTAAAGGTGGAGGCCAAAAACATTCAGTACTTC.

This sequence joins TRBV11-1 and TRBJ2-3, with D possibly matching TRBD2 (7 bases). The length of the CDR3 is 14 residues. The V end lost 5 bases, the J end lost 4 bases, and 13 bases lay between the germline ends. Germline V gene lookup returns CDR1 SGHAT and CDR2 FQDESV (reference sequence). DNA of the CDR3: TGTGCCAGCAGCGGGAGAGGGGGGGCAGATACGCAGTATTTT. Residues: CASSGRGGADTQYF.

The V call is TRBV5-1, the J call TRBJ2-1; possible D gene TRBD2, 5 bases. V was shortened by 2 bases and J by 8 bases, with 8 bases between the two germline ends. Germline loops: CDR1 SGHRS, CDR2 YFSETQ. The CDR3 sequence is 12 residues long. The DNA for the CDR3 is TGCGCCAGCAGCTTTTTTAGCGATGAGCAGTTCTTC. Protein product: CASSFFSDEQFF.

The chain employs TRBV5-1 and TRBJ1-3; D is ambiguous. Germline CDR1 is SGHRS and CDR2 is YFSETQ. V was clipped by 0 bases and J by 9 bases, with 10 bases between them. There are 13 residues in the CDR3. The CDR3 sequence: CASSLAGLSTIYF. The CDR3 DNA is TGCGCCAGCAGCTTGGCCGGGTTAAGCACCATATATTTT. The whole variable domain, filled in from reference TRBV5-1 and TRBJ1-3, reads KAGVTQTPRYLIKTRGQQVTLSCSPISGHRSVSWYQQTPGQGLQFLFEYFSETQRNKGNFPGRFSGRQFSNSRSEMNVSTLELGDSALYLCASSLAGLSTIYFGEGSWLTVV.

V usage is TRBV5-4 and J usage is TRBJ1-4; 7 bases agree with TRBD1. Germline V gene data show CDR1 as SGHNT and CDR2 as YYREEE (reference sequence). The trim removed 2 bases at V and 2 bases at J, leaving 0 bases unmatched. The CDR3 covers 14 residues. This CDR3 is CASSLQGTNEKLFF. For the CDR3, the DNA is TGTGCCAGCAGCTTACAGGGGACTAATGAAAAACTGTTTTTT.

Details on this clone: The junction differs from germline at one of its ends, possibly a read error. CDR3 residues: CASKLMEGGKIIQYF. CDR3 nucleotide sequence: TGTGCCAGTAAACTTATGGAGGGCGGAAAAATCATTCAGTACTTC. V gene TRBV19 combines with J gene TRBJ2-4; TRBD2 might be the D (6 bases). The CDR3 totals 15 residues. Germline V lookup: CDR1 LNHDA, CDR2 SQIVND (reference sequence).

V and J are TRBV7-6 and TRBJ1-1, with TRBD1 matching over 12 bases. This CDR3 comprises 17 residues. The germline V gene encodes CDR1 SGHVS and CDR2 FNYEAQ. J lost 5 bases, V lost 1 base, and 8 bases had no gene match. CDR3 residues: CASSLGPGQGARTEAFF. The CDR3 bases are TGTGCCAGCAGCTTAGGCCCGGGACAGGGGGCGAGGACTGAAGCTTTCTTT.

V usage is TRBV25-1 and J usage is TRBJ2-7, with D perhaps being TRBD1 or TRBD2 (5 bases each). In germline, CDR1 is MGHDK, CDR2 SYGVNS. This CDR3 comprises 14 residues. Trimming removed 2 bases at V and 6 bases at J, with 14 bases between. The CDR3 coding sequence is TGTGCCAGCAGTGAACGGCAGGGACGGCCCGAGCAGTACTTC. Amino acids: CASSERQGRPEQYF.

V is TRBV2 and J is TRBJ1-2, with D unresolved. The CDR3 length is 15 residues. With 3 bases removed from V and 5 bases from J, the gap between germline ends came to 16 bases. The germline gives CDR1 SNHLY, CDR2 FYNNEI. CDR3 in amino acids: CASSESGSSLYGYTF. In nucleotides, the CDR3 is TGTGCCAGCAGTGAGTCTGGGAGCAGTCTTTATGGCTACACCTTC.

This chain uses TRBV28 with TRBJ1-2; 7 bases match TRBD1. Germline CDR1 and CDR2: MDHEN and SYDVKM. The CDR3 is 14 amino acids. The J segment lost 4 bases and the V segment lost 7 bases, leaving 9 bases of the junction unmatched. The CDR3 loop reads CASTKGTESYGYTF. CDR3 nucleotides: TGTGCCAGCACTAAGGGGACAGAGTCCTATGGCTACACCTTC.

This clone was counted between two and nine times. The chain couples TRBV27 to TRBJ1-1; no definite D call. The CDR3 length is 13 residues. V shed 3 bases and J shed 4 bases, with 9 bases lying between them. Germline V lookup: CDR1 MNHEY, CDR2 SMNVEV (reference sequence). The CDR3 reads CASSLGFGTEAFF. The CDR3 DNA follows: TGTGCCAGCAGTTTGGGCTTCGGCACTGAAGCTTTCTTT.

The chain joins TRBV7-9 to TRBJ1-1; no clear D. Between the trimmed V and J ends, which lost 5 bases and 0 bases, there was a span of 4 bases. The CDR3 loop spans 12 amino acids. The germline CDR1 and CDR2 sequences are SEHNR and FQNEAQ (reference sequence). CDR3 loop: CASSHMNTEAFF. The CDR3 DNA reads TGTGCCAGCAGCCACATGAACACTGAAGCTTTCTTT.

This clone was seen only once. Relative to the germline gene, one junction end is altered; a read error may explain this. The chain links TRBV6-5 to TRBJ2-5; D is unresolved. This CDR3 comprises 15 residues. Germline values: CDR1 MNHEY, CDR2 SVGAGI. The CDR3 region is CASRYSEVLGETQYF. CDR3 DNA sequence: TGTGCCAGCAGGTACTCCGAGGTGTTAGGAGAGACCCAGTACTTC.

This chain uses TRBV5-1 with TRBJ1-1; maybe TRBD1 (6 bases). V was clipped by 2 bases and J by 1 base, with 12 bases between them. CDR3 length: 15 residues. CDR1 is SGHRS, CDR2 YFSETQ, per germline. CDR3: CASSFLGTKNTEAFF. The CDR3 DNA reads as TGCGCCAGCAGCTTCCTCGGGACAAAGAACACTGAAGCTTTCTTT.

This clone was seen a single time. This chain uses TRBV18 with TRBJ2-3; D call uncertain. CDR1 and CDR2 from the germline V gene are KGHSH and LQKENI. Trimming cost V 5 bases and J 6 bases, with 9 bases left between them. This CDR3 comprises 12 residues. CDR3 nucleotides: TGTGCCAGCTCAAACAATTCGGATACGCAGTATTTT. Protein: CASSNNSDTQYF.

This clone has a single count. The V and J genes are TRBV6-5 and TRBJ2-7, with a tentative D call TRBD2 (5 bases). The V and J ends lost 0 bases and 7 bases respectively, with 10 bases between them. This CDR3 comprises 13 residues. The germline CDR1 and CDR2 sequences are MNHEY and SVGAGI. The CDR3 loop is CASSYSPGSEQYF. The CDR3 DNA follows: TGTGCCAGCAGTTACTCTCCGGGGAGTGAGCAGTACTTC.

This clone was seen only once. V and J are TRBV19 and TRBJ2-6; no definite D call. This CDR3 has 17 amino acids. Per germline, CDR1 LNHDA and CDR2 SQIVND (reference sequence). Trimming pared 1 base from V and 4 bases from J, leaving 14 bases between. The CDR3 DNA is TGTGCCAGTAGTATAGTCCCCCGGAACATGGGGGCCAACGTCCTGACTTTC. The encoded protein is CASSIVPRNMGANVLTF. Complete variable domain (other parts from reference TRBV19 and TRBJ2-6): DGGITQSPKYLFRKEGQNVTLSCEQNLNHDAMYWYRQDPGQGLRLIYYSQIVNDFQKGDIAEGYSVSREKKESFPLTVTSAQKNPTAFYLCASSIVPRNMGANVLTFGAGSRLTVL.

This rearrangement joins TRBV5-1 to TRBJ2-1; no reliable D call. V lost 0 bases to trimming and J lost 9 bases, with 10 bases between them. The CDR3 totals 13 residues. Germline V gives CDR1 SGHRS, CDR2 YFSETQ. CDR3 nucleotides: TGCGCCAGCAGCTTGGAGGTACTCCGTGAGCAGTTCTTC. This gives the protein CASSLEVLREQFF.

The rearrangement links TRBV5-6 to TRBJ1-1, with D hard to call. The germline V gene has CDR1 SGHDT and CDR2 YYEEEE. The germline V and J ends were trimmed by 0 bases and 4 bases, with 7 bases remaining between them. This CDR3 is built from 13 residues. The CDR3 DNA reads as TGTGCCAGCAGCTTGGGGGGTGTCACTGAAGCTTTCTTT. Translation: CASSLGGVTEAFF.

The chain uses TRBV10-3 and TRBJ2-1, with TRBD2 matching over 8 bases. Germline CDR1 is ENHRY and CDR2 is SYGVKD. Trimming removed 4 bases from V and 6 bases from J; junction bases left unmatched: 11. The CDR3 is made up of 16 amino acids. The CDR3 DNA reads as TGTGCCATCAGTGGGACTAGCCGTATCCCTGGCAATGAGCAGTTCTTC. Protein: CAISGTSRIPGNEQFF.

Note on this clone: Other nucleotide sequences in the sample specify the same CDR3. This sequence joins TRBV5-1 and TRBJ2-7; D gene ambiguous. The CDR3 loop spans 12 amino acids. Germline assignment: CDR1 SGHRS and CDR2 YFSETQ. Trimming left V 0 bases short and J 4 bases short, with 5 bases between. Here the CDR3 reads CASSLGGYEQYF. The CDR3 region has the DNA TGCGCCAGCAGCTTGGGTGGGTACGAGCAGTACTTC. The whole variable domain, remainder taken from reference TRBV5-1 and TRBJ2-7, is KAGVTQTPRYLIKTRGQQVTLSCSPISGHRSVSWYQQTPGQGLQFLFEYFSETQRNKGNFPGRFSGRQFSNSRSEMNVSTLELGDSALYLCASSLGGYEQYFGPGTRLTVT.

This chain links TRBV28 with TRBJ2-7; 8 positions match TRBD2. Germline V gene lookup returns CDR1 MDHEN and CDR2 SYDVKM. With 4 bases clipped from V and 5 bases from J, the junction kept 7 bases outside the gene matches. The CDR3 runs to 14 residues. In nucleotides, the CDR3 is TGTGCCAGCAGTTCAGCGGGAGTGGGGAACGAGCAGTACTTC. It encodes CASSSAGVGNEQYF.

J is TRBJ2-1 and V is TRBV5-1; 7 bases align to TRBD2. Trimming at V came to 5 bases and at J to 8 bases, leaving 10 bases not matched to a gene. The CDR3 runs 14 residues. Germline V gene sequence: CDR1 SGHRS, CDR2 YFSETQ. CDR3 coding DNA: TGCGCCAGCAGTACTGGGACTATAGGCGATGAGCAGTTCTTC. It yields the protein CASSTGTIGDEQFF.

The chain carries TRBV11-2 and TRBJ2-1; 9 bases line up with TRBD2. The germline V gene has CDR1 SGHAT and CDR2 FQNNGV. There are 13 residues in the CDR3. Trimming at V came to 3 bases and at J to 13 bases, leaving 7 bases not matched to a gene. In DNA, the CDR3 is TGTGCCAGCAGCTTGGGGGCTAGCGGGATACAGTTCTTC. This codes for CASSLGASGIQFF.